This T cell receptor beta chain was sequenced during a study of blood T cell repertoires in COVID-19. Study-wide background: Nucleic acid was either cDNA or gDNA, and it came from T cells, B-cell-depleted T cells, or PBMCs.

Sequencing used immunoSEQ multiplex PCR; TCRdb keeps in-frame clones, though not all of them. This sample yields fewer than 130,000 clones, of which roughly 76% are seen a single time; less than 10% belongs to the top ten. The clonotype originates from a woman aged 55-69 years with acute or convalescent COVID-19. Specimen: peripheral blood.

CDR3 nucleotides: TGTGCCAGCAGTGAAGCGGGCGTGGGCACCATATATTTT. This encodes CASSEAGVGTIYF. The J gene is TRBJ1-3, the V gene TRBV6-1; no definite D call. Germline V CDR1 and CDR2: MNHNS, SASEGT. Trimming cost V 0 bases and J 9 bases, with 9 bases left between them. This CDR3 region has 13 residues.